The clone carrying this T cell receptor (beta chain) has a handful of counts. Its antigen is unidentified. Isolated RNA was reverse transcribed in full, so expressed TCRB transcripts were sequenced. Clones were sequenced by immunoSEQ multiplex PCR, and TCRdb holds only the in-frame ones, with some missing. The sample shows approximately 15,000 clones, 55% of them seen only once. The source of the sample is a study of beta chain features in type 1 diabetes. Study-wide results and caveats: A closer apparent resemblance between naive, central memory and Treg TCRB repertoires was seen in patients than in healthy donors. Small HLA sub-analyses could not settle whether HLA shapes TCRB rearrangement.

The V and J ends lost 4 bases and 1 base respectively, with 13 bases between them. The CDR3 runs 15 residues. Looked up from germline, CDR1 is SGHAT and CDR2 is FQNNGV. The sequenced sample consisted of stem cell memory CD4+ T cells from blood. This rearrangement joins TRBV11-2 to TRBJ1-1; tentative D call: TRBD1 (6 bases). This receptor was identified in a woman between 18 and 30 years old in good health. As DNA, the CDR3 is TGTGCCAGCAGCTCGACCCCGGACAGGAACACTGAAGCTTTCTTT. Translation: CASSSTPDRNTEAFF.